The 30 T cell receptor beta chains listed next were all sequenced from one sample in a study of identical twins. MiXCR, applied by TCRdb to the 5' RACE reads, yields one record per CDR3 protein. The sample has roughly 1,500,000 distinct CDR3 sequences; around 33% are singletons. Sequences were obtained from cord blood. These receptors were collected from a newborn girl in good health.

The chain carries TRBV5-1 and TRBJ2-1; possibly TRBD1 for D (6 bases). The germline V gene has CDR1 SGHRS and CDR2 YFSETQ. The CDR3 sequence is 12 residues long. V was cut by 1 base and J by 9 bases, with 8 bases left in between. The CDR3 DNA is TGCGCCAGCAGCTTGCAGGGGAGTGAGCAGTTCTTC. It codes for CASSLQGSEQFF.

The chain has TRBV4-1 and TRBJ1-2, with D possibly being TRBD1 (5 bases). CDR1 is MGHRA and CDR2 is YSYEKL in the germline V gene. The CDR3 runs to 13 residues. V dropped 4 bases and J dropped 6 bases, with 12 bases sitting between them. CDR3 residues: CASSPRELNGYTF. CDR3 DNA sequence: TGCGCCAGCAGCCCCAGGGAGTTGAATGGCTACACCTTC.

J is TRBJ2-1 and V is TRBV5-1; 7 bases map to TRBD1. Trimming took 4 bases from V and 2 from J; bases not matched to a gene: 9. The germline V gene has CDR1 SGHRS and CDR2 YFSETQ. The CDR3 is 16 residues long. The CDR3 reads CASSRQQGSPYNEQFF. The CDR3 nucleotides read TGCGCCAGCAGCCGTCAACAGGGGAGTCCCTACAATGAGCAGTTCTTC.

J is TRBJ2-7 and V is TRBV20-1; the D gene could be TRBD1 or TRBD2 (5 bases each). The CDR3 length is 14 residues. Trimming left V 6 bases short and J 3 bases short, with 18 bases between. From germline, CDR1 is DFQATT and CDR2 SNEGSKA (reference sequence). CDR3 amino acids: CSAGGGGTHYEQYF. The CDR3 DNA reads TGCAGTGCCGGTGGGGGTGGCACACACTACGAGCAGTACTTC.

This clonotype was observed a few times. The gene calls are TRBV3-1 and TRBJ2-3; D ambiguous. Deletions cut 2 bases from V and 3 bases from J, with 12 bases between. The germline gives CDR1 LGHDT, CDR2 YNNKEL (reference sequence). The CDR3 consists of 15 residues. In DNA, the CDR3 is TGTGCCAGCAGCCAATTAGGGCAGACAACAGATACGCAGTATTTT. Amino acids: CASSQLGQTTDTQYF.

As for this clonotype: A much larger clonotype is one base distant, so this may be a read error. This chain connects TRBV5-1 to TRBJ2-3, with 11 bases aligning to TRBD2. This CDR3 spans 15 amino acids. From germline, CDR1 is SGHRS and CDR2 YFSETQ. V lost 7 bases, J lost 5 bases, and 9 bases stayed unmatched. The CDR3 DNA reads as TGCGCCAGCGGTGCGACTAGCGGGGTCATAGATACGCAGTATTTT. Its protein product is CASGATSGVIDTQYF.

This clonotype was seen a handful of times. This chain uses TRBV20-1 with TRBJ2-1; D not certain. CDR1 DFQATT and CDR2 SNEGSKA come from the germline V gene (reference sequence). The CDR3 is made up of 15 amino acids. The V end was cut by 1 base, the J end by 2 bases, with 12 bases between. CDR3 amino acids: CSARVGRSTYNEQFF. In nucleotides, the CDR3 is TGCAGTGCTAGAGTGGGCAGGAGCACCTACAATGAGCAGTTCTTC.

This clonotype occurred a few times. The chain couples TRBV21-1 to TRBJ2-1; TRBD2 was called by the table and not checked on the DNA. TRBV21-1 is termed a pseudogene. CDR3 length equals 17 residues. The CDR3 protein is CASSHPPPSGPNNEQFF. The CDR3 region has the DNA TGTGCCAGCAGCCATCCCCCTCCTAGCGGACCGAACAATGAGCAGTTCTTC.

In this sample, this clonotype turned up many times. A much larger clone lies one base from this, so it may be a read error. V and J are TRBV20-1 and TRBJ2-3; 7 bases map to TRBD2. J lost 2 bases, V lost 2 bases, and 1 base had no gene match. Per the germline V gene, CDR1 is DFQATT and CDR2 is SNEGSKA (reference sequence). CDR3 length: 13 amino acids. CDR3 residues: CSARLAATDTQYF. In DNA, the CDR3 is TGCAGTGCTAGACTAGCGGCCACAGATACGCAGTATTTT.

A few counts support this clonotype. This sequence joins TRBV4-1 and TRBJ2-5; a possible D gene is TRBD2 (6 bases). CDR1 and CDR2 (germline): MGHRA, YSYEKL. V gave up 1 base and J gave up 9 bases, with 18 bases separating them. CDR3 size: 15 residues. CDR3 residues: CASSQVPGTLGPQYF. The CDR3 DNA reads TGCGCCAGCAGCCAAGTCCCAGGGACTTTGGGTCCCCAGTACTTC.

This chain uses TRBV10-3 with TRBJ2-7; 10 nucleotides line up with TRBD2. With V trimmed by 5 bases and J by 7 bases, 14 bases remained unmatched. The CDR3 is made up of 16 amino acids. CDR1 is ENHRY, CDR2 SYGVKD, per germline. CDR3 bases: TGTGCCATCAGTCCAAGGGAAGGACTAGCGGAAGGTGAGCAGTACTTC. It codes for CAISPREGLAEGEQYF.

The rearrangement joins TRBV6-5 to TRBJ1-5; D remains ambiguous. The germline gives CDR1 MNHEY, CDR2 SVGAGI. With 6 bases removed from V and 7 bases from J, the gap between germline ends came to 22 bases. The CDR3 is 16 residues long. The CDR3 coding sequence is TGTGCCAGCAGACGGGCCTACAACGAAGTGGGACAGCCCCAGCATTTT. Its translation is CASRRAYNEVGQPQHF.

The chain is built from TRBV6-1 and TRBJ2-5; 7 positions match TRBD2. This CDR3 comprises 12 residues. Per the germline V gene, CDR1 is MNHNS and CDR2 is SASEGT. V lost 11 bases, J lost 5 bases, and 8 bases stayed unmatched. CDR3 in amino acids: CACGISGETQYF. The CDR3, as DNA: TGTGCCTGCGGTATTAGCGGGGAGACCCAGTACTTC.

The genes are TRBV11-3 and TRBJ1-1; unclear D gene. V was trimmed by 0 bases and J by 1 base, leaving 6 bases between them. This CDR3 comprises 14 residues. Per the germline V gene, CDR1 is SGHNT and CDR2 is YENEEA. CDR3 in DNA: TGTGCCAGCAGCTTAGATGCGCAGAACACTGAAGCTTTCTTT. This encodes CASSLDAQNTEAFF.

The chain has TRBV24-1 and TRBJ2-1; 7 nucleotides align to TRBD1. The CDR3 runs to 15 residues. Trimming took 1 base from V and 8 from J; bases not matched to a gene: 7. Germline lookup yields CDR1 KGHDR and CDR2 SFDVKD. The DNA for the CDR3 is TGTGCCACCAGTGATTTTTTAGGGGGCGGCGATGAGCAGTTCTTC. This gives the protein CATSDFLGGGDEQFF.

This clonotype was detected ten times or more. V gene TRBV27 combines with J gene TRBJ2-5; a weak D match, TRBD1 (6 bases). Germline V gene sequence: CDR1 MNHEY, CDR2 SMNVEV (reference sequence). Trimming removed 6 bases at V and 3 bases at J, with 11 bases between. This CDR3 spans 13 amino acids. In DNA, the CDR3 is TGTGCCAGCAGCCGCACAGGGAAAGAGACCCAGTACTTC. It specifies CASSRTGKETQYF.

The sample holds a few counts of this clonotype. The rearrangement uses TRBV4-2 and TRBJ2-3; D is uncertain. The germline V and J ends were trimmed by 2 bases and 1 base, with 13 bases remaining between them. This CDR3 has 16 residues. Germline V CDR1 and CDR2: LGHNA, YNFKEQ. Here the CDR3 reads CASSQLPRGGTDTQYF. The CDR3 DNA follows: TGTGCCAGCAGCCAATTACCCCGTGGGGGCACAGATACGCAGTATTTT.

V gene TRBV7-2 combines with J gene TRBJ1-5; a weak D match, TRBD1 (6 bases). The CDR3 runs to 15 residues. The V gene lost 1 base and the J gene lost 2 bases, with 9 bases spanning the gap. Germline V CDR1 and CDR2: SGHTA, FQGNSA. The DNA of the CDR3 is TGTGCCAGCAGCTTAGGCGGGGGGCGCAATCAGCCCCAGCATTTT. Its translation is CASSLGGGRNQPQHF.

Only a few counts were recorded for this clonotype. The V call is TRBV4-1, the J call TRBJ1-5; D remains ambiguous. Trimming took 0 bases from V and 3 from J, leaving 12 bases between them. The CDR3 is 16 residues long. The V gene's germline CDR1 is MGHRA and CDR2 YSYEKL. The CDR3 bases are TGCGCCAGCAGCCAAGATTCGGGCACCTCCAATCAGCCCCAGCATTTT. Its translation: CASSQDSGTSNQPQHF.

This sequence joins TRBV2 and TRBJ2-1; a weak D match, TRBD2 (6 bases). The V end was cut by 3 bases, the J end by 9 bases, with 21 bases between. From germline, CDR1 is SNHLY and CDR2 FYNNEI. There are 16 residues in the CDR3. In DNA, the CDR3 is TGTGCCAGCAGTGATCTAATGGGGGGAGGTAACGGTGAGCAGTTCTTC. Translating it yields CASSDLMGGGNGEQFF.

The chain combines TRBV4-2 with TRBJ2-7, with 7 bases matching TRBD1. This CDR3 spans 16 amino acids. Trimming removed 4 bases from V and 0 bases from J; junction bases left unmatched: 9. Germline values: CDR1 LGHNA, CDR2 YNFKEQ. CDR3 loop: CASSRPTGDSSYEQYF. DNA of the CDR3: TGTGCCAGCAGCCGTCCTACAGGGGACAGCTCCTACGAGCAGTACTTC.

The chain combines TRBV5-6 with TRBJ2-4; no clear D. The CDR3 contains 16 residues. The V gene's germline CDR1 is SGHDT and CDR2 YYEEEE. V was shortened by 1 base and J by 2 bases, with 13 bases between the two germline ends. This chain's CDR3 is CASSLYGSRTKNIQYF. The DNA of the CDR3 is TGTGCCAGCAGCTTGTACGGTTCTAGGACCAAAAACATTCAGTACTTC.

This rearrangement joins TRBV20-1 to TRBJ2-5; D assignment may be TRBD1 or TRBD2 (5 bases each). The CDR3 covers 14 residues. Trimming cost V 6 bases and J 11 bases, with 25 bases left between them. Germline CDR1 is DFQATT and CDR2 is SNEGSKA (reference sequence). Written as DNA, the CDR3 is TGCAGTGCAACCACTAGGGGTTCCTACAATGAGCAGTACTTC. It translates to CSATTRGSYNEQYF.

The sample holds a few counts of this clonotype. The chain is built from TRBV5-1 and TRBJ2-1, with TRBD1 matching over 7 bases. Germline V gene lookup returns CDR1 SGHRS and CDR2 YFSETQ. V dropped 2 bases and J dropped 13; count of bases not matched to a gene: 9. The CDR3 sequence is 13 residues long. CDR3 residues: CASSFLTDRDQFF. The CDR3, as DNA: TGCGCCAGCAGCTTTTTAACCGACAGGGACCAGTTCTTC.

This clonotype was seen a handful of times. This chain uses TRBV6-1 with TRBJ1-4; no clear D gene. Per germline, CDR1 MNHNS and CDR2 SASEGT. CDR3 length equals 12 residues. V was clipped by 7 bases and J by 4 bases, with 7 bases between them. Written as DNA, the CDR3 is TGTGCCAGCAACTGGTATAATGAAAAACTGTTTTTT. Translated, it gives CASNWYNEKLFF.

The rearrangement uses TRBV11-2 and TRBJ2-7; 13 bases map to TRBD2. The V and J ends lost 1 base and 7 bases, in that order; junction bases with no gene match: 10. This CDR3 is 17 amino acids long. CDR1 is SGHAT and CDR2 is FQNNGV in the germline V gene. The CDR3 nucleotides read TGTGCCAGCAGCTTAGTCCGGACTAGCGGGAGAACAAATGAGCAGTACTTC. Translated: CASSLVRTSGRTNEQYF.

This chain links TRBV7-2 with TRBJ2-6, with D perhaps matching TRBD2 (6 bases). There are 14 residues in the CDR3. Deletions cut 5 bases from V and 9 bases from J, with 14 bases between. Germline-derived CDR1 and CDR2 are SGHTA and FQGNSA. CDR3 sequence reads: CASSDPGLRNVLTF. As DNA, the CDR3 is TGTGCCAGCAGCGACCCGGGACTCCGCAACGTCCTGACTTTC.

This clonotype was observed a few times. V is TRBV5-1 and J is TRBJ1-4; D gene unclear. The germline V gene encodes CDR1 SGHRS and CDR2 YFSETQ. V was shortened by 8 bases and J by 0 bases, with 17 bases between the two germline ends. The CDR3 runs to 16 residues. The DNA of the CDR3 is TGCGCCAGTCAGCTTGGACCGGTTGCAACTAATGAAAAACTGTTTTTT. Encoded protein: CASQLGPVATNEKLFF.

In its sample, this clonotype was seen many times. Germline and junction disagree at one end, which may indicate a read error. The rearrangement links TRBV5-1 to TRBJ1-2, with D perhaps TRBD1 (5 bases). CDR1 and CDR2 (germline): SGHRS, YFSETQ. This CDR3 has 13 residues. CDR3 protein: CASSLEGVDGYTF. CDR3 coding DNA: TGTGCCAGCAGTTTGGAAGGGGTCGATGGCTACACCTTC.

This rearrangement joins TRBV20-1 to TRBJ2-5, with TRBD2 identical over 9 bases. Gene TRBJ2-7 matches the end of the DNA better, so the J call may be wrong. CDR1 is DFQATT, CDR2 SNEGSKA, per germline (reference sequence). This CDR3 is 16 amino acids long. The DNA for the CDR3 is TGCAGTGCTAGGCGGATAGCGGGAGTCGGCTCCTACGAGCAGTACTTC. It encodes CSARRIAGVGSYEQYF.